This TCR beta chain was found in a study of long-term antiretroviral therapy in people with HIV. Investigators performed immunoSEQ version v3.0 at survey level. The study targeted roughly 35,000-50,000 T-cell genomes per sample in sequencing. Generated by immunoSEQ multiplex PCR, the TCRdb table keeps only in-frame clones and is missing some. The sample records 24,000 or so clones, around 85% being singletons. Study-wide findings and caveats: Repertoires from HIV showed CDR3 length ranges narrower than those of controls. Pre-ART clonal expansions dominated every time point's repertoire.

On this clone itself: Antigen: not known.

This sequence originates from a man in his forties with HIV. Here the sequenced sample was unsorted PBMCs, taken 2.3 years after starting antiretroviral therapy.

In DNA form, the CDR3 reads TGTGCCAGCAGCCAAGTTGTAGGGGTGGGAACAGTCTACGAGCAGTACTTC. Amino acids: CASSQVVGVGTVYEQYF. The J gene is TRBJ2-7, the V gene TRBV4-2, with a weak D call TRBD1 (5 bases). The germline V and J ends were trimmed by 1 base and 3 bases, with 19 bases remaining between them. This CDR3 is 17 amino acids long. Per the germline V gene, CDR1 is LGHNA and CDR2 is YNFKEQ.